Presented here are 12 T cell receptor beta chains from one specimen sequenced in a study of PD-1 blockade in classical Hodgkin lymphoma. As to time point: cycle 4 day 1 (C4D1), after 6 weeks of nivolumab. Relapses following autologous stem cell transplantation were seen in all patients, with brentuximab vedotin exposure varying. The protocol was immunoSEQ multiplex PCR, while the TCRdb copy is restricted to in-frame clones and leaves out a portion. The sample records some 90,000 clones, 75% to 85% being singletons. Material: peripheral blood mononuclear cells (PBMCs), obtained before the fourth cycle of nivolumab. The receptors stem from a human donor with classical Hodgkin lymphoma.

The V and J genes are TRBV13 and TRBJ2-5, with D possibly TRBD2 on 6 matching bases. Per germline, CDR1 PRHDT and CDR2 FYEKMQ (reference sequence). The CDR3 has 14 amino acids. The V gene lost 0 bases and the J gene lost 2 bases, with 7 bases spanning the gap. CDR3 in amino acids: CASSLGAGQETQYF. In DNA, the CDR3 is TGTGCCAGCAGCTTAGGTGCGGGGCAAGAGACCCAGTACTTC.

The chain is built from TRBV29-1 and TRBJ2-3; tentatively, D is TRBD1 (6 bases). The CDR3 is 16 amino acids. CDR1 SQVTM and CDR2 ANQGSEA come from the germline V gene. V shed 1 base and J shed 3 bases, with 17 bases lying between them. The CDR3 loop is CSVEVGANSGTDTQYF. CDR3 bases: TGCAGCGTTGAAGTGGGGGCCAACTCGGGAACAGATACGCAGTATTTT.

The chain links TRBV2 to TRBJ1-1, with D possibly TRBD1 on 5 matching bases. This CDR3 spans 14 amino acids. V shed 2 bases and J shed 0 bases, with 7 bases lying between them. CDR1 is SNHLY and CDR2 is FYNNEI in the germline V gene. For the CDR3, the DNA is TGTGCCAGCAGTGAATGGGGACTGAACACTGAAGCTTTCTTT. The encoded protein is CASSEWGLNTEAFF.

This chain connects TRBV6-5 to TRBJ2-7, with D tentatively TRBD1 or TRBD2 (6 bases each). Germline V lookup: CDR1 MNHEY, CDR2 SVGAGI. Trimming stripped 2 bases from V and 7 bases from J, with 21 bases between. The CDR3 runs to 16 residues. The CDR3 spells CASSYIRGQSQGEQYF. CDR3 bases: TGTGCCAGCAGTTACATCCGGGGGCAGTCCCAAGGGGAGCAGTACTTC.

This sequence joins TRBV5-4 and TRBJ1-2, with a tentative D call TRBD1 (6 bases). The CDR3 is 13 residues long. V was shortened by 5 bases and J by 8 bases, with 16 bases between the two germline ends. Germline lookup yields CDR1 SGHNT and CDR2 YYREEE (reference sequence). The CDR3 sequence: CASRAGAVGGYTF. In nucleotides, the CDR3 is TGTGCCAGCAGGGCAGGGGCGGTCGGCGGCTACACCTTC.

The chain recombines TRBV6-9 with TRBJ2-1; TRBD2 might be the D (5 bases). CDR3 length equals 15 residues. V was clipped by 0 bases and J by 7 bases, with 13 bases between them. Germline V gene data show CDR1 as MNHGY and CDR2 as SVAAGI. The CDR3 loop reads CASSYSLPRGNEQFF. The DNA of the CDR3 is TGTGCCAGCAGTTATTCCCTTCCCCGGGGTAATGAGCAGTTCTTC.

The CDR3 sequence is CASSLVAGATGELFF. CDR3 coding DNA: TGTGCCAGCAGCTTAGTAGCGGGAGCCACCGGGGAGCTGTTTTTT. This rearrangement joins TRBV7-2 to TRBJ2-2; 9 nucleotides agree with TRBD2. The germline V gene has CDR1 SGHTA and CDR2 FQGNSA. V was clipped by 1 base and J by 4 bases; unmatched bases: 1. This CDR3 contains 15 residues.

The chain carries TRBV7-2 and TRBJ2-7, with D perhaps TRBD2 (6 bases). The CDR3 runs 14 residues. Germline assignment: CDR1 SGHTA and CDR2 FQGNSA. Trimming removed 6 bases from V and 2 bases from J, with 14 bases in between. CDR3 DNA sequence: TGTGCCAGCAGAGGCGCGGGGTATACCTACGAGCAGTACTTC. Amino acids: CASRGAGYTYEQYF.

This clone has a single count. The chain links TRBV21-1 to TRBJ2-7; whether TRBD2, the table's D call, matches the DNA was not checked. TRBV21-1 is given as a pseudogene. The CDR3 is 16 residues long. The CDR3 reads CASRVISTNLSHEQYF. The CDR3 DNA sequence: TGTGCCAGCAGGGTGATCTCAACTAATCTCTCCCACGAGCAGTACTTC.

This chain joins TRBV7-3 and TRBJ2-1, with 9 bases identical to TRBD2. V lost 5 bases and J lost 7; bases outside the gene matches: 9. The CDR3 runs 15 residues. Germline V CDR1 and CDR2: SGHTA, FQGTGA. CDR3 nucleotide sequence: TGTGCCAGCAGCCCGCTAGCGGGGTCGGGGAATGAGCAGTTCTTC. Residues: CASSPLAGSGNEQFF.

The chain recombines TRBV5-1 with TRBJ2-5; 15 bases align to TRBD2. The CDR3 spans 16 residues. The ends lost 1 base at V and 7 bases at J; junction bases unmatched: 5. The germline CDR1 and CDR2 sequences are SGHRS and YFSETQ. This CDR3 is CASSLRTSGRAGTQYF. CDR3 sequence (DNA): TGCGCCAGCAGCTTGAGGACTAGCGGGAGGGCGGGGACCCAGTACTTC.

The chain has TRBV28 and TRBJ1-2; TRBD1 aligns across 8 bases. V trimming: 5 bases; J trimming: 3 bases; junction bases outside the gene matches: 8. The CDR3 contains 15 residues. Germline CDR1 reads MDHEN; CDR2 reads SYDVKM. The DNA for the CDR3 is TGTGCCAGCAGTACCCCGACAGGGGAATACTATGGCTACACCTTC. Its protein is CASSTPTGEYYGYTF.